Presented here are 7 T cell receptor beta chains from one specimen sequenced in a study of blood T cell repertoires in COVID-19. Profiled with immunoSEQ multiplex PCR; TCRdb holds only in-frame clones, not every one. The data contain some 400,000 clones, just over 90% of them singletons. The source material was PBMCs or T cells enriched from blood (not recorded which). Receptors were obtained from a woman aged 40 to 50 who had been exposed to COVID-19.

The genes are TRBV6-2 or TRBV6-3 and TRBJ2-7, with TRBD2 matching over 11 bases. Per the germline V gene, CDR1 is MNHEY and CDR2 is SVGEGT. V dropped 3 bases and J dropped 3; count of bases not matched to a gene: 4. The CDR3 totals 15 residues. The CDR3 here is CASSYSGGALYEQYF. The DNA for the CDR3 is TGTGCCAGCAGTTATAGCGGGGGGGCGCTCTACGAGCAGTACTTC.

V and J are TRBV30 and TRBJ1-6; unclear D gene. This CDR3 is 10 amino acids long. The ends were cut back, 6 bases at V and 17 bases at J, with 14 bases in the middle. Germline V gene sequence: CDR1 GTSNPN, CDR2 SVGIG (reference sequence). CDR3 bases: TGTGCCTGCGGAGGGAGCCTAATCCACTTT. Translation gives CACGGSLIHF.

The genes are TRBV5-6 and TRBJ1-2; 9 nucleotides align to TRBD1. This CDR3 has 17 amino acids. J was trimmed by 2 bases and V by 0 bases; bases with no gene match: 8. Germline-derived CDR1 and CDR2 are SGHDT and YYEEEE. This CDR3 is CASSLGGQGELNYGYTF. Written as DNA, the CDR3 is TGTGCCAGCAGCTTGGGGGGACAGGGAGAATTGAACTATGGCTACACCTTC. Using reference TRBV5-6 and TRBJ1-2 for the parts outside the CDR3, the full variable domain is DAGVTQSPTHLIKTRGQQVTLRCSPKSGHDTVSWYQQALGQGPQFIFQYYEEEERQRGNFPDRFSGHQFPNYSSELNVNALLLGDSALYLCASSLGGQGELNYGYTFGSGTRLTVV.

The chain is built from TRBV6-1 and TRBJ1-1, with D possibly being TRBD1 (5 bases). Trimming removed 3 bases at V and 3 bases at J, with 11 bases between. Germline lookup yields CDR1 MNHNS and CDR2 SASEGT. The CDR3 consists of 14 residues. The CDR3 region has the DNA TGTGCCAGCAGTGACAGGGTTTGGGACACTGAAGCTTTCTTT. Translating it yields CASSDRVWDTEAFF.

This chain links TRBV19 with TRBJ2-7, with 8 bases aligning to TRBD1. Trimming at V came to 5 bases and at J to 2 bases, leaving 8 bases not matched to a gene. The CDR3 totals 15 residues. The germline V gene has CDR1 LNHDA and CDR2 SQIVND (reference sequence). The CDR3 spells CASSAKQGGTYEQYF. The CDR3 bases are TGTGCCAGTAGTGCCAAACAGGGGGGCACCTACGAGCAGTACTTC.

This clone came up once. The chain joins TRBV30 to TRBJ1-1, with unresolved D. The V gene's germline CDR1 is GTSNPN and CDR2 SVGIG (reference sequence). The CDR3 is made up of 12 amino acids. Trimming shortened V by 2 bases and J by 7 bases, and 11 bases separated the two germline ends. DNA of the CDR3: TGTGCCTGGAGTTTGGTCGGGAGTGAAGCTTTCTTT. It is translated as CAWSLVGSEAFF.

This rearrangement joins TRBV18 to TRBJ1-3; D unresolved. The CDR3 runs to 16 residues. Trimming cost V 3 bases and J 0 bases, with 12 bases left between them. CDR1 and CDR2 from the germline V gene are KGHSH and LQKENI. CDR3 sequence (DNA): TGTGCCAGCTCACCGCGCCCGCTACCCTCTGGAAACACCATATATTTT. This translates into CASSPRPLPSGNTIYF.